This T cell receptor (beta chain) emerged from a study of T cell changes during pregnancy in multiple sclerosis. V shed 5 bases, J shed 9 bases, and the junction held 14 bases outside the gene matches. The germline CDR1 and CDR2 sequences are SGDLS and YYNGEE. CDR3 length equals 15 residues. Clones were sequenced by immunoSEQ multiplex PCR, and TCRdb holds only the in-frame ones, with some missing. In the table there are 74,000 or so clones, 90% to 95% of which are singletons. This clonotype was sampled from a female donor with multiple sclerosis, enrolled in a pregnancy study. This chain connects TRBV9 to TRBJ2-1, with 7 nucleotides matching TRBD2. The sample consisted of CD4+ T cells from peripheral blood mononuclear cells, taken before pregnancy. CDR3 in amino acids: CASSRSSGLDGEQFF. For the CDR3, the DNA is TGTGCCAGCAGTCGTAGTAGCGGGTTAGACGGTGAGCAGTTCTTC.